A selection of T cell receptor beta chains follows, all from one sample in a study of blood T cell repertoires in COVID-19. Only in-frame clones appear in the TCRdb table, and some are missing; sequencing was by immunoSEQ multiplex PCR. The table has fewer than 600,000 clones, 88% seen once. The sample taken for sequencing was PBMCs or T cells enriched from blood (not recorded which). These receptors all come from a woman in her forties who had recovered from COVID-19. Each CDR3 is given with its conserved first and last residue. The D gene is left open where the match is weak. The listing skips clone size in some rows; elsewhere it reads once, few, many or a size class.

abundance	d_gene	v_gene	j_gene	CDR3nt	CDR3aa
once	.	TRBV6-5	TRBJ1-4	TGTGCCAGCAGAGTGTACCTCGAGGAAAAACTGTTTTTT	CASRVYLEEKLFF
.	TRBD1	TRBV6-2/TRBV6-3	TRBJ1-5	TGTGCCAGCAGCGACCCTAAGGGGGCAGGACAGCCCCAGCATTTT	CASSDPKGAGQPQHF
.	TRBD1	TRBV6-2/TRBV6-3	TRBJ1-5	TGTGCCAGCAGTTACAGGGACAGATTTTATCATCAGCCCCAGCATTTT	CASSYRDRFYHQPQHF
.	TRBD1	TRBV15	TRBJ1-5	TGTGCCACCAGCAGGGCCGTTAGGACAGGGGGCAATCAGCCCCAGCATTTT	CATSRAVRTGGNQPQHF
.	.	TRBV6-2/TRBV6-3	TRBJ1-2	TGTGCCAGCAGCGGACAATCCTATGGCTACACCTTC	CASSGQSYGYTF
.	TRBD1	TRBV27	TRBJ1-5	TGTGCCAGCAGTCCTGGGACAGGTTACAATCAGCCCCAGCATTTT	CASSPGTGYNQPQHF
.	.	TRBV27	TRBJ1-5	TGTGCCAGCAGTTTATACCCCCCAGACAATCAGCCCCAGCATTTT	CASSLYPPDNQPQHF
.	TRBD1	TRBV5-1	TRBJ2-1	TGCGCCAGCAGCTTTGGACCCGGGACAGTACAGGGTGAGCAGTTCTTC	CASSFGPGTVQGEQFF
.	TRBD1	TRBV19	TRBJ2-7	TGTGCCAGTAGTGGCTGGACAGGGCCACCCTACGAGCAGTACTTC	CASSGWTGPPYEQYF
.	TRBD2	TRBV11-2	TRBJ2-1	TGTGCCAGCAGCATACCGGGAGGGGGTGTGGGGTTCTTC	CASSIPGGGVGFF
.	TRBD1	TRBV27	TRBJ2-7	TGTGCCAGCAGTTTCGACAGGGGTTACGAGCAGTACTTC	CASSFDRGYEQYF
once	.	TRBV19	TRBJ1-2	TGTGCCAGTATCCCCGGGGAGGGGTATGACTATGGCTACACCTTC	CASIPGEGYDYGYTF
once	.	TRBV7-8	TRBJ1-3	TGTGCCAGCAGCTTAGGGAGCTCTGGAAACACCATATATTTT	CASSLGSSGNTIYF
few	TRBD2	TRBV19	TRBJ2-5	TGTGCCAGTAGCGGGAGGTCTGCAGAGACCCAGTACTTC	CASSGRSAETQYF
.	.	TRBV19	TRBJ1-4	TGTGCCAGTAGTCCCCTCGGACAGACCGCTAATGAAAAACTGTTTTTT	CASSPLGQTANEKLFF
.	.	TRBV7-8	TRBJ2-7	TGTGCCAGCAGCTTCTTCGGGGACAACTACGAGCAGTACTTC	CASSFFGDNYEQYF
.	TRBD2	TRBV24-1	TRBJ2-1	TGTGCCACCCGTCTCGGTGGGAGGGCCAAAAATGAGCAGTTCTTC	CATRLGGRAKNEQFF
.	TRBD2	TRBV14	TRBJ2-1	TGTGCCAGCAGCCACCAAAATAGCGGGAGTTGGTTGAATGAGCAGTTCTTC	CASSHQNSGSWLNEQFF
.	.	TRBV7-9	TRBJ2-3	TGTGCCAGCCTCAGCGGGAGCACAGATACGCAGTATTTT	CASLSGSTDTQYF
.	.	TRBV12-3/TRBV12-4	TRBJ2-2	TGTGCCAGCAGTCGGAGCACCGGGGAGCTGTTTTTT	CASSRSTGELFF
.	.	TRBV6-5	TRBJ2-7	TGTGCCAGCCTAACCTCCAGGGTCATCTACGAGCAGTACTTC	CASLTSRVIYEQYF
.	TRBD2	TRBV27	TRBJ2-1	TGTGCCAGCAGTACGCTAGCGGGAGAGGTCAATGAGCAGTTCTTC	CASSTLAGEVNEQFF
.	.	TRBV18	TRBJ1-1	TGTGCCAGCTCACCTGGACAGTTGGGTGACACTGAAGCTTTCTTT	CASSPGQLGDTEAFF
.	TRBD1	TRBV19	TRBJ1-2	TGTGCCATCCGGACAGGGGAGGTTGGCTACACCTTC	CAIRTGEVGYTF
.	.	TRBV3-1/TRBV3-2	TRBJ2-1	TGTGCCAGCAGCCACTCATTCCGGGCGGGTGAGCAGTTCTTC	CASSHSFRAGEQFF
.	TRBD1	TRBV2	TRBJ1-6	TGTGCCAGCAGCGCAGGGGGCTGGGAGAATTCACCCCTCCACTTT	CASSAGGWENSPLHF
.	.	TRBV15	TRBJ2-1	TGTGCCACCAGCAGAGGCCGGGAGTCCCGTCAGAGCTCCTACAATGAGCAGTTCTTC	CATSRGRESRQSSYNEQFF
.	.	TRBV30	TRBJ1-1	TGTGCCTGGAGTGTAGGGGTGGCTGAAGCTTTCTTT	CAWSVGVAEAFF
.	TRBD2	TRBV5-4	TRBJ2-7	TGTGCCAGCGCTCGTAGCGGGGTCTCCTACGAGCAGTACTTC	CASARSGVSYEQYF
once	.	TRBV5-5	TRBJ1-2	TGTGCCAGCAGCTTGGCGCGGATCGCCTATGGCTACACCTTC	CASSLARIAYGYTF
.	.	TRBV4-1	TRBJ1-1	TGCGCCAGCAGCTCACCCCACAGCCAGATGCCTGAAGCTTTCTTT	CASSSPHSQMPEAFF
.	TRBD2	TRBV4-3	TRBJ2-1	TGCGCCAGCAGCCAAGGTTTTGCGGGAGGTCTCGATGAGCAGTTCTTC	CASSQGFAGGLDEQFF
once	TRBD1	TRBV4-1	TRBJ1-1	TGCGCCAGCAGCGCAGGACAGGGGGCTGTCACTGAAGCTTTCTTT	CASSAGQGAVTEAFF
.	.	TRBV4-1	TRBJ1-3	TGCGCCAGCAGCCCATCACCTGGAGAGATGGGAAACACCATATATTTT	CASSPSPGEMGNTIYF
.	.	TRBV6-2/TRBV6-3	TRBJ2-1	TGTGCCAGCAGCGACTGGGGTCAGGGTGAGCAGTTCTTC	CASSDWGQGEQFF
.	TRBD1	TRBV29-1	TRBJ2-5	TGCAGCGCTGCTTTGGGACAGCAAGAGACCCAGTACTTC	CSAALGQQETQYF
.	TRBD2	TRBV27	TRBJ2-1	TGTGCCAGCAGTTCCCCGCCTAGCGGGAGAATTAATGAGCAGTTCTTC	CASSSPPSGRINEQFF
.	.	TRBV5-3	TRBJ1-5	TGTGCCAGAAGCTTGGGGGGCCGAAGCAGCAATCAGCCCCAGCATTTT	CARSLGGRSSNQPQHF
once	TRBD2	TRBV10-1	TRBJ2-2	TGCGCCAGCAGTTGGACTAGCGGGGGGACCGGGGAGCTGTTTTTT	CASSWTSGGTGELFF
few	TRBD2	TRBV3-1/TRBV3-2	TRBJ2-7	TGTGCCAGCAGCCGTGGGGCGGGAGTCGAGCAGTACTTC	CASSRGAGVEQYF
.	.	TRBV7-9	TRBJ1-3	TGTGCCAGCAGTCCCCTAGGCGGAAACACCATATATTTT	CASSPLGGNTIYF
once	TRBD2	TRBV9	TRBJ2-1	TGTGCCAGCAGCGCTACTAGCGGGAGGGCCAATGAGCAGTTCTTC	CASSATSGRANEQFF
.	.	TRBV3-1/TRBV3-2	TRBJ2-5	TGTGCCAGCAGCTCCGGACTCGTTCAAGAGACCCAGTACTTC	CASSSGLVQETQYF